This TCR beta chain originates from a study of blood T cell repertoires in COVID-19. Measured with immunoSEQ multiplex PCR; TCRdb has only the in-frame clones, and not every one. This sample has approximately 130,000 clones, with roughly 79% found just once. The CDR3 loop spans 15 amino acids. The germline CDR1 and CDR2 sequences are MDHEN and SYDVKM. V was clipped by 3 bases and J by 3 bases; unmatched bases: 7. The sequencing sample was made of peripheral blood. This sequence originates from a human donor in a cohort sampled during active COVID-19. V usage is TRBV28 and J usage is TRBJ1-2; TRBD1 aligns across 7 bases. This chain's CDR3 is CASSFNDREDYGYTF. In DNA, the CDR3 is TGTGCCAGCAGTTTTAATGACAGGGAGGACTATGGCTACACCTTC.